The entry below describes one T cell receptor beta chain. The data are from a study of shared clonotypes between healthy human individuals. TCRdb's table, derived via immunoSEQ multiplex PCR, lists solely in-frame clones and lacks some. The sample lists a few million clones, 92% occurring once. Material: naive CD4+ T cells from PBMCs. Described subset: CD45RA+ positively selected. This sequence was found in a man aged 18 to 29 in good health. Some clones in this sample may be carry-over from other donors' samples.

CDR3 DNA: TGTGCCAGCAGTGACGGCACCAATAGCAATCAGCCCCAGCATTTT. It is translated as CASSDGTNSNQPQHF. The chain couples TRBV2 to TRBJ1-5; D unresolved. The ends were cut back, 3 bases at V and 0 bases at J, with 9 bases in the middle. The CDR3 covers 15 residues. CDR1 is SNHLY, CDR2 FYNNEI, per germline.